Presented here are 9 T cell receptor beta chains from one specimen sequenced in a study of T cells in Graves' hyperthyroidism and ophthalmopathy. Amplified TCR beta CDR3 regions came from RNA transcripts. When the TCR CDR3 underwent first-round RT-PCR, the HTBI primer set was used. One entry per CDR3 protein results from TCRdb running MiXCR on the multiplex PCR reads. The data hold roughly 580,000 distinct CDR3 sequences, with under 60% observed a single time. Sequenced input: peripheral blood or thyroid tissue (not recorded which). The receptors originated from a woman aged 18-30 years with Graves' hyperthyroidism.

This clonotype was recorded a few times. The V gene is TRBV7-2, the J gene TRBJ1-1; 8 nucleotides align to TRBD1. Per germline, CDR1 SGHTA and CDR2 FQGNSA. The CDR3 contains 13 residues. The V segment lost 8 bases and the J segment 6 bases; nucleotides outside the gene matches: 8. CDR3 sequence (DNA): TGTGCCAGCGGTTCAACAGGGGGATCTGAAGCTTTCTTT. Encoded protein: CASGSTGGSEAFF.

CDR3 in amino acids: CASSPGRVEQFF. In nucleotides, the CDR3 is TGTGCCAGTAGTCCCGGAAGGGTTGAGCAGTTCTTC. The chain is built from TRBV19 and TRBJ2-1; D uncertain. Per germline, CDR1 LNHDA and CDR2 SQIVND (reference sequence). The ends were cut back, 5 bases at V and 9 bases at J, with 11 bases in the middle. The CDR3 consists of 12 residues.

This chain connects TRBV24-1 to TRBJ2-6; D remains ambiguous. The V end lost 4 bases, the J end lost 4 bases, and 7 bases lay between the germline ends. Germline V gene lookup returns CDR1 KGHDR and CDR2 SFDVKD. The CDR3 covers 14 residues. CDR3 sequence: CATSESFGANVLTF. CDR3 in DNA: TGTGCCACCAGTGAATCCTTCGGGGCCAACGTCCTGACTTTC.

V gene TRBV7-2 combines with J gene TRBJ2-5, with 10 positions matching TRBD2. V lost 4 bases to trimming and J lost 7 bases; unmatched junction nucleotides: 12. The CDR3 contains 16 residues. Germline V gene lookup returns CDR1 SGHTA and CDR2 FQGNSA. The CDR3 sequence: CASSSGGLAASGTQYF. For the CDR3, the DNA is TGTGCCAGCAGCTCAGGTGGACTAGCGGCTTCGGGGACCCAGTACTTC.

This clonotype has more than one count but fewer than ten. V gene TRBV7-2 combines with J gene TRBJ2-2; 11 bases are shared with TRBD2. V lost 4 bases to trimming and J lost 7 bases; unmatched junction nucleotides: 5. This CDR3 region has 15 residues. Germline lookup yields CDR1 SGHTA and CDR2 FQGNSA. CDR3 coding DNA: TGTGCCAGCAGCTCTAGCGGGAGGCGGGGCGGGGAGCTGTTTTTT. It is translated as CASSSSGRRGGELFF.

The chain carries TRBV11-1 and TRBJ2-7; 8 bases map to TRBD2. The V and J ends lost 7 bases and 5 bases, in that order; junction bases with no gene match: 13. There are 15 residues in the CDR3. Germline V lookup: CDR1 SGHAT, CDR2 FQDESV (reference sequence). The CDR3 DNA reads as TGTGCCAGCATTCCACCGGGACCAGCGGGAGACGAGCAGTACTTC. This translates into CASIPPGPAGDEQYF.

This clonotype was found a few times. The chain combines TRBV7-8 with TRBJ2-2; 11 bases fit TRBD2. The CDR3 spans 16 residues. From germline, CDR1 is SGHVS and CDR2 FQNEAQ. V was pared by 5 bases and J by 4 bases, with 6 bases of the junction left unmatched. This chain's CDR3 is CASSPLAGVVTGELFF. CDR3 in DNA: TGTGCCAGCAGCCCACTAGCGGGAGTTGTCACCGGGGAGCTGTTTTTT.

This clonotype was detected many times. V and J are TRBV7-8 and TRBJ2-7; D might be TRBD2 (6 bases). The CDR3 length is 15 residues. Germline V gives CDR1 SGHVS, CDR2 FQNEAQ. The V end lost 1 base, the J end lost 0 bases, and 10 bases lay between the germline ends. DNA for the CDR3: TGTGCCAGCAGCTTAGAGAGCGGGCCCTCCTACGAGCAGTACTTC. It codes for CASSLESGPSYEQYF.

This clonotype showed up just a few times. This chain joins TRBV19 and TRBJ1-1; D unclear. Trimming cost V 7 bases and J 4 bases, with 13 bases left between them. Germline-derived CDR1 and CDR2 are LNHDA and SQIVND (reference sequence). The CDR3 consists of 13 residues. CDR3 coding DNA: TGTGCCAGTACTTATAACAGACCCACTGAAGCTTTCTTT. It encodes CASTYNRPTEAFF.